The TCR beta chain described here comes from a study of T cells in Graves' hyperthyroidism and ophthalmopathy. CDR3 length: 13 residues. Germline V CDR1 and CDR2: MNHEY, SVGEGT. Deletions cut 7 bases from V and 2 bases from J, with 12 bases between. From RNA transcripts, TCR beta CDR3 regions were amplified. TCR CDR3 underwent first-round RT-PCR with the HTBI primer set. From the multiplex PCR reads, TCRdb called clonotypes with MiXCR, one entry per CDR3 protein. The sample has approximately 610,000 distinct CDR3 sequences; around 15% are singletons. This clonotype was seen ten or more times. The sequencing input was blood. This receptor was taken from a middle-aged woman with Graves' ophthalmopathy. The chain carries TRBV6-2 or TRBV6-3 and TRBJ2-7; D gene unclear. The CDR3 DNA follows: TGTGCCAGCAATCTGGCCGGCGCCTACGAGCAGTACTTC. Translation: CASNLAGAYEQYF.